The 2 T cell receptor beta chains given below trace back to one sample, sequenced in a study of cytomegalovirus exposure and HLA in healthy donors. The study ran its PCR with 60 Vbeta and 13 Jbeta primers. Sequencing was performed with immunoSEQ multiplex PCR; in TCRdb, only in-frame clones are kept and a portion is missing. Altogether fewer than 250,000 clones are present, around 79% being singletons, with the ten largest covering about 1.8%. Sequencing used PBMCs. The receptor set was obtained from a man aged 18 to 30 in good health and CMV-seronegative.

This chain links TRBV6-6 with TRBJ2-2; a weak D match, TRBD1 (5 bases). Germline lookup yields CDR1 MNHNY and CDR2 SVGAGI (reference sequence). This CDR3 has 15 amino acids. Deletions cut 4 bases from V and 1 base from J, with 10 bases between. The CDR3 bases are TGTGCCAGCAGTTTGGGCAGGGTGAACACCGGGGAGCTGTTTTTT. This encodes CASSLGRVNTGELFF.

This chain links TRBV7-6 with TRBJ1-2, with D hard to call. V dropped 2 bases and J dropped 1 base, with 11 bases sitting between them. Germline CDR1 is SGHVS and CDR2 is FNYEAQ. The CDR3 runs to 15 residues. For the CDR3, the DNA is TGTGCCAGCAGCTTATTTGGAGGAAATAACTATGGCTACACCTTC. This codes for CASSLFGGNNYGYTF.